The rows below give T cell receptor beta chains drawn from one sample of a study of metastatic and nonmetastatic thyroid tumors. TCRdb recomputed clones from the PCR reads via MiXCR. This sample has 50,000 to 70,000 clones, with 4% to 5% found just once. Sequenced material: blood. The receptor source for this set is a female donor with papillary thyroid cancer or a benign thyroid nodule (not recorded which). Some clones in this sample may be carry-over from other donors' samples. Each CDR3 is given with its conserved first and last residue. The D gene is left open where the match is weak. Rows give clone size only sometimes, using once, few, many, or a class for an expanded clone.

J gene | D gene | V gene | clone size | CDR3 DNA | CDR3 protein
TRBJ2-1 | TRBD2 | TRBV6-1 | many | TGTGCCAGCGGTAACATAGCGGGGGGGTACAATGAGCAGTTCTTC | CASGNIAGGYNEQFF
TRBJ2-2 | - | TRBV7-9 | few | TGTGCCAGCAGCGGCACCGGGTATCTGTTTTTT | CASSGTGYLFF
TRBJ1-2 | - | TRBV3-1 | many | TGTGCCAGCAGCTCGAGTGGGGGGATCTATGGCTACACCTTC | CASSSSGGIYGYTF
TRBJ2-7 | TRBD2 | TRBV7-3 | many | TGTGCCAGCAGCTTCCAAGCGGGACCCCGGGGGGAGCAGTACTTC | CASSFQAGPRGEQYF
TRBJ2-3 | TRBD1 | TRBV30 | many | TGTGCCTGGAGTGTACCCTCAGGGGGCTACGTGGATACGCAGTATTTT | CAWSVPSGGYVDTQYF
TRBJ2-3 | TRBD2 | TRBV12-3/TRBV12-4 | many | TGTGCCAGCATGTGGGGGACTATCACAGATACGCAGTATTTT | CASMWGTITDTQYF
TRBJ2-5 | TRBD2 | TRBV14 | many | TGTGCCAGCAGCCAAGAGGGGCGGGGGACGGAGACCCAGTACTTC | CASSQEGRGTETQYF
TRBJ2-3 | TRBD2 | TRBV2 | many | TGTGCCAGCAGGGAGCGGGAGGGCCCCAGAGATACGCAGTATTTT | CASREREGPRDTQYF
TRBJ2-4 | - | TRBV20-1 | many | TGCAGTGCGCCTGACAGAACACAAGCCAAAAACATTCAGTACTTC | CSAPDRTQAKNIQYF
TRBJ2-7 | - | TRBV6-2/TRBV6-3 | many | TGTGCCAGCAGTTACTCTACAAGCGAGCAGTACTTC | CASSYSTSEQYF
TRBJ1-2 | - | TRBV20-1 | - | TGCAGTGCAGGGCTAGGGACGAACTATGGCTACACCTTC | CSAGLGTNYGYTF
TRBJ2-3 | - | TRBV27 | - | TGTGCCAGCAGTTTATACCAGACAGGCACAGATACGCAGTATTTT | CASSLYQTGTDTQYF
TRBJ2-6 | - | TRBV6-1 | few | TGTGCCAGCAGTTATCTGTTCTCTGGGGCCAACGTCCTGACTTTC | CASSYLFSGANVLTF
TRBJ2-2 | TRBD2 | TRBV6-1 | few | TGTGCCAGCAGTGAAGCGCGAAGCGGGAGGAAGCTGTTTTTT | CASSEARSGRKLFF
TRBJ2-7 | TRBD1 | TRBV6-1 | - | TGTGCCAGTACTTCTATGTGGGGACAGGGCTCCTACGAGCAGTACTTC | CASTSMWGQGSYEQYF
TRBJ2-6 | - | TRBV6-2/TRBV6-3 | - | TGTGCCAGCAGCTTGGGCGTCTCTGGGGCCATCGTCCTTACTTTC | CASSLGVSGAIVLTF
TRBJ2-7 | - | TRBV7-9 | many | TGTGCCAGCAGCATTAATGGTCCCTACGAGCAGTACTTC | CASSINGPYEQYF
TRBJ2-1 | - | TRBV12-3/TRBV12-4 | many | TGTGCCAGCAGTCCGGGAAAAACAGGATACTACAATGAGCAGTTCTTC | CASSPGKTGYYNEQFF
TRBJ2-7 | TRBD1 | TRBV7-9 | many | TGTGCCAGCAGCTTGGACAGGCAGTACGAGCAGTACTTC | CASSLDRQYEQYF
TRBJ2-2 | - | TRBV2 | many | TGTGCCAGCATGGGCATAACGAACACCGGGGAGCTGTTTTTT | CASMGITNTGELFF
TRBJ1-5 | TRBD1 | TRBV27 | few | TGTGCCAGCAGTTTATTCCCAGGGGGCGGCAATCATCCCCAGCATTTT | CASSLFPGGGNHPQHF
TRBJ1-2 | - | TRBV5-1 | few | TGCGCCAGCAGCTTGGTTCAGAACTATGGCTACACCTTC | CASSLVQNYGYTF
TRBJ2-1 | TRBD2 | TRBV11-3 | many | TGTGCCAGCAGCTTCCACGCCCCGCTAGCGGGAGCCTACAATGAGCAGTTCTTC | CASSFHAPLAGAYNEQFF
TRBJ1-1 | - | TRBV3-1 | many | TGTGCCAGCAGCCAATTGGGATTCAGTTTGGGAGCTTTCTTT | CASSQLGFSLGAFF
TRBJ2-5 | - | TRBV5-1 | few | TGCGCCAGCAGCTTTGGGGACGCCAAAGAGACCCAGTACTTC | CASSFGDAKETQYF
TRBJ1-5 | - | TRBV28 | many | TGTGCCAGCAGCCCCCGGAAGGGGAAGTTGGGCAATCAGCCCCAGCATTTT | CASSPRKGKLGNQPQHF
TRBJ2-7 | - | TRBV18 | many | TGTGCCAGCTCTCTATGGGACGATTACGAGCAGTACTTC | CASSLWDDYEQYF
TRBJ2-3 | TRBD2 | TRBV7-9 | - | TGTGCCAGCAGATTAAGCGGGAGGGCGGAAGATACGCAGTATTTT | CASRLSGRAEDTQYF
TRBJ2-3 | TRBD2 | TRBV11-2 | many | TGTGCCAGCAGCTCAGGACTAGCGGGAGGGTTTAATACGCAGTATTTT | CASSSGLAGGFNTQYF
TRBJ2-1 | - | TRBV12-5 | many | TGTGCTAGTGGTTTGGTATACAATGAGCAGTTCTTC | CASGLVYNEQFF
TRBJ2-3 | - | TRBV6-2/TRBV6-3 | few | TGTGCCAGCCAGAGGGATAGGGGAAATACGCAGTATTTT | CASQRDRGNTQYF